Listed below are T cell receptor beta chains from one sample, sequenced in a study of T-cell reconstitution after alpha-beta-depleted transplantation in children. TCRdb redid the calling of the PCR reads with MiXCR, one entry per CDR3 protein. The table has almost 400,000 distinct CDR3 sequences, just over 20% seen once. Material: PBMCs from the stem cell graft donor, obtained from the stem cell graft. These receptor sequences come from a human donor who donated a stem cell graft to a child with acute myeloid leukemia. CDR3s include the opening cysteine and the closing phenylalanine or tryptophan. A D gene is named only where the DNA matches it firmly. Clone size is not always given. Where it is, it says once, few, many or a class for expanded clones.

>.|TRBJ2-1|.|TRBV12-3/TRBV12-4
TGTGCCAGCAGTTTCCCTGTAGATGAGCAGTTCTTC
CASSFPVDEQFF
>.|TRBJ2-7|.|TRBV12-3/TRBV12-4
TGTGCCAGCACCCTAGGGGTAGCCTACGAGCAGTACTTC
CASTLGVAYEQYF
>few|TRBJ2-1|.|TRBV12-5
TGTGCTAGTGGTTTCCTCCTGGAGGAGCCGAGCTCCTACAATGAGCAGTTCTTC
CASGFLLEEPSSYNEQFF
>.|TRBJ1-4|.|TRBV29-1
TGCAGCGTTGATTTAAATGAAAAACTGTTTTTT
CSVDLNEKLFF
>.|TRBJ2-7|.|TRBV7-9
TGTGCCAGCAGCTTAGATGGACTACTCTACGAGCAGTACTTC
CASSLDGLLYEQYF
>.|TRBJ2-7|.|TRBV27
TGTGCCAGCAGTTTTTTGGGTACATCCTACGAGCAGTACTTC
CASSFLGTSYEQYF
>.|TRBJ2-2|.|TRBV2
TGTGCCAGCATCCGGGGTTTGGACACCGGGGAGCTGTTTTTT
CASIRGLDTGELFF
>few|TRBJ2-1|TRBD1|TRBV7-2
TGTGCCAGCAGCTTTGACAGGGGGGGAAACAATGAGCAGTTCTTC
CASSFDRGGNNEQFF
>.|TRBJ2-3|TRBD2|TRBV20-1
TGCAGTGCTCGAATTAGCGGGAGAACAGATACGCAGTATTTT
CSARISGRTDTQYF
>.|TRBJ1-1|TRBD1|TRBV4-3
TGCGCCAGCAGCGCCTACAGGGGAGGAACTGAAGCTTTCTTT
CASSAYRGGTEAFF
>few|TRBJ2-5|TRBD1|TRBV4-2
TGTGCCAGCAGCTACGGGACAGGGCGCCAAGAGACCCAGTACTTC
CASSYGTGRQETQYF
>.|TRBJ2-3|.|TRBV10-3
TGTGCCACCCGACGCGGAGCTAGCACAGATACGCAGTATTTT
CATRRGASTDTQYF
>.|TRBJ2-5|TRBD1|TRBV4-1
TGCGCCAGCAGACGCCGGGACAGGTACCAAGAGACCCAGTACTTC
CASRRRDRYQETQYF
>few|TRBJ2-1|.|TRBV25-1
TGTGCCAGCAGTGAAGGGGGAGGCACCGGATACTCCTACAATGAGCAGTTCTTC
CASSEGGGTGYSYNEQFF
>few|TRBJ1-1|.|TRBV29-1
TGCAGCGGCCTATCCTACAGGGCCACTGAAGCTTTCTTT
CSGLSYRATEAFF
>.|TRBJ2-7|TRBD2|TRBV7-9
TGTGCCAGCAGCTTATCCGCGGGAGGGTACGAGCAGTACTTC
CASSLSAGGYEQYF
>many|TRBJ2-1|TRBD2|TRBV12-3/TRBV12-4
TGTGCCAGCAGTTCGGGAGGGCCCTATGAGCAGTTCTTC
CASSSGGPYEQFF
>many|TRBJ2-1|TRBD2|TRBV12-3/TRBV12-4
TGTGCCAGCAGTTTAGGTGATAGCGGGAGATTTAATGAGCAGTTCTTC
CASSLGDSGRFNEQFF
>few|TRBJ2-3|TRBD2|TRBV6-5
TGTGCCAGCAGTTACGCGGGAGGGCAAACAGATACGCAGTATTTT
CASSYAGGQTDTQYF
>.|TRBJ2-3|.|TRBV7-2
TGTGCCAGCAGCTTTCGGGGGATCGGGGAAGATACGCAGTATTTT
CASSFRGIGEDTQYF
>.|TRBJ1-2|.|TRBV15
TGTGCCACCAGCAGAGGATGGGGGTTTTATGGCTACACCTTC
CATSRGWGFYGYTF
>many|TRBJ2-1|TRBD2|TRBV29-1
TGCAGCGTGGGGACTAGCGAGTATGAGCAGTTCTTC
CSVGTSEYEQFF
>.|TRBJ2-1|.|TRBV10-3
TGTACCATCAGTTCAGGCAGTGTTATAGGTCGGGGTTACAATGAGCAGTTCTTC
CTISSGSVIGRGYNEQFF
>few|TRBJ2-1|TRBD2|TRBV24-1
TGTGCCACCGCCAAGCCGGCGGGAGGCCACAGTGAGCAGTCCTTC
CATAKPAGGHSEQSF
>many|TRBJ1-4|TRBD1|TRBV29-1
TGCAGCGTACAAACAACAGGGGGGAGAGGTGAAAAACTGTTTTTT
CSVQTTGGRGEKLFF
>.|TRBJ2-2|.|TRBV28
TGTGCCACCAGTTGGGCAGGGCACACCGGGGAGCTGTTTTTT
CATSWAGHTGELFF
>many|TRBJ2-5|TRBD1|TRBV5-1
TGCGCCAGCAGCTTTGGAGGGACAGGGGGAGAGACCCAGTACTTC
CASSFGGTGGETQYF
>few|TRBJ2-1|.|TRBV6-2/TRBV6-3
TGTGCCAGCGTACCCCAACTAGCCGTCTACAATGAGCAGTTCTTC
CASVPQLAVYNEQFF
>.|TRBJ2-2|.|TRBV5-1
TGCGCCAGCAGCCCCTCAACCACGTTCGGCGGGGAGCTGTTTTTT
CASSPSTTFGGELFF
>.|TRBJ2-7|.|TRBV12-3/TRBV12-4
TGTGCCAGCAGTCACCCTCGGGGAATCAGCTCCTACGAGCAGTACTTC
CASSHPRGISSYEQYF
>many|TRBJ1-5|TRBD1|TRBV27
TGTGCCAGCAGTTCTCGGACAGGGAATCAGCCCCAGCATTTT
CASSSRTGNQPQHF
>.|TRBJ2-1|TRBD2|TRBV29-1
TGCAGCGTCCGGACTAGCGGGAGCTCCTACAATGAGCAGTTCTTC
CSVRTSGSSYNEQFF
>.|TRBJ2-5|.|TRBV10-3
TGTGCCATCAGTGAGTCGAATGTACTACCAAGCCAAGAGACCCAGTACTTC
CAISESNVLPSQETQYF
>.|TRBJ2-7|.|TRBV28
TGTGCCAGCAGGCCCTCTGGAGTCTCCGAGCAGTACTTC
CASRPSGVSEQYF
>.|TRBJ1-4|.|TRBV6-1
TGTGCCAGCATCATGGGGGCCGGACAGCTCGGAAAACTGTTTTTT
CASIMGAGQLGKLFF
>few|TRBJ2-1|TRBD2|TRBV5-1
TGCGCCAGCAGCTTGGAGCGGGACCACAATGAGCAGTTCTTC
CASSLERDHNEQFF
>few|TRBJ2-7|TRBD1|TRBV7-9
TGTGCCAGCAGCTCTAACAGACAGGGATTCTACGAGCAGTACTTC
CASSSNRQGFYEQYF
>.|TRBJ2-2|TRBD1|TRBV29-1
TGCAGCGTTTCCCGACAGGGCGAGACCGGGGAGCTGTTTTTT
CSVSRQGETGELFF
>.|TRBJ2-1|.|TRBV12-3/TRBV12-4
TGTGCCAGCAGTCCAGGACAGCTGAGGAATGAGCAGTTCTTC
CASSPGQLRNEQFF
>few|TRBJ2-7|TRBD1|TRBV5-1
TGCGCCAGCAGCTTGTCCGGGACAGCCTTATACGAGCAGTACTTC
CASSLSGTALYEQYF
>few|TRBJ2-5|TRBD2|TRBV7-8
TGTGCCAGCAGCTCTGCCGGGACTAGCGGGACCCAGTACTTC
CASSSAGTSGTQYF
>few|TRBJ2-3|.|TRBV29-1
TGCAGCGTTTCCGGCCCCATCCCGCCAGATACGCAGTATTTT
CSVSGPIPPDTQYF